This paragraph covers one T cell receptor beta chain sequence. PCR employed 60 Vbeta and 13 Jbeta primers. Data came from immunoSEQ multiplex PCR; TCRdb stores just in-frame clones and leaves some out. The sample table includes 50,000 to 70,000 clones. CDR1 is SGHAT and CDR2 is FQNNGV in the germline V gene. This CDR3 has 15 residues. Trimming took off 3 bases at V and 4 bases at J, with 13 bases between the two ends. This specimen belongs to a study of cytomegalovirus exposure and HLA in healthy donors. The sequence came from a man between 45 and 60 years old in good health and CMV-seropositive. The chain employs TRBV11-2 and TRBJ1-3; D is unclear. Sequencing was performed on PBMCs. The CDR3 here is CASSFDPGTGNTIYF. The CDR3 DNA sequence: TGTGCCAGCAGCTTTGATCCGGGAACGGGAAACACCATATATTTT.